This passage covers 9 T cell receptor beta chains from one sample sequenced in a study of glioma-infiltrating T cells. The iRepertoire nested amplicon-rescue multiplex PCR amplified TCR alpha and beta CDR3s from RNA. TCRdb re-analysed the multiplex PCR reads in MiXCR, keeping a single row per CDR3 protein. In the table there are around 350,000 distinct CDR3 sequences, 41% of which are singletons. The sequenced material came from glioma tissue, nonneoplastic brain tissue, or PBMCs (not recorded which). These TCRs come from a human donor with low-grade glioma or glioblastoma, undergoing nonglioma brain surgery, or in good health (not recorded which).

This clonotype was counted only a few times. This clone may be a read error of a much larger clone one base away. The DNA of the CDR3 is TGTGCCAGCAGTTTCGGGACTCACACTAAAGCTTTCTTT. It encodes CASSFGTHTKAFF. This chain connects TRBV27 to TRBJ1-1, with a weak D call TRBD1 (5 bases). This CDR3 is 13 amino acids long. Germline V gene data show CDR1 as MNHEY and CDR2 as SMNVEV (reference sequence).

In DNA form, the CDR3 reads TGCAGTGAAAGGGGTCCCCCCAATGAGCAGTTCTTC. Translating it yields CSERGPPNEQFF. This chain uses TRBV20-1 with TRBJ2-1; D is possibly TRBD1 (5 bases). Germline CDR1 reads DFQATT; CDR2 reads SNEGSKA (reference sequence). V lost 7 bases and J 6 bases, leaving 13 bases between the germline ends. The CDR3 is 12 residues long.

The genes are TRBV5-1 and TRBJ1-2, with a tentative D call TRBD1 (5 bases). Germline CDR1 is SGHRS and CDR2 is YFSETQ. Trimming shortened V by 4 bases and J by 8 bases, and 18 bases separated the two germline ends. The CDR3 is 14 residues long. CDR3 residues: CASSLTRDAWGYTF. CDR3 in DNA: TGCGCCAGCAGCCTCACAAGGGACGCTTGGGGCTACACCTTC.

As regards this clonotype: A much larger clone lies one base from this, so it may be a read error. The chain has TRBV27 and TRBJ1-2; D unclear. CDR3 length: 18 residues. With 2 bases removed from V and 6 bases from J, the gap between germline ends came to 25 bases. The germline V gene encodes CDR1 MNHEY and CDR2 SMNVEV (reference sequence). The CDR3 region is CASSLDLRYPSRHHGYTF. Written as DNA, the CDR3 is TGTGCCAGCAGTTTAGACCTTCGGTACCCCTCACGGCACCATGGCTACACCTTC.

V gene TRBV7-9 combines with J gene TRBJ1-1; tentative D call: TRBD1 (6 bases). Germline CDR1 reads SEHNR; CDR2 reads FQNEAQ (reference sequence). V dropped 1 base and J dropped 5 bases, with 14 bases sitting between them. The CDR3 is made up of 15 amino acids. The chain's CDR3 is CASSLEGGWSTEAFF. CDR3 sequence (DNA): TGTGCCAGCAGCTTAGAGGGGGGCTGGAGTACTGAAGCTTTCTTT.

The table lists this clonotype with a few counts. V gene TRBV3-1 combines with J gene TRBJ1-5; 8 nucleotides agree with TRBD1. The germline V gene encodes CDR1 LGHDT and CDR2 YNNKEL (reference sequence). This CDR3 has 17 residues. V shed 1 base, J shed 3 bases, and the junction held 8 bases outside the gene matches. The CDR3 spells CASSQGPGQGFNQPQHF. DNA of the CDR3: TGTGCCAGCAGCCAAGGCCCTGGACAGGGCTTCAATCAGCCCCAGCATTTT. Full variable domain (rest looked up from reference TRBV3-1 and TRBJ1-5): DTAVSQTPKYLVTQMGNDKSIKCEQNLGHDTMYWYKQDSKKFLKIMFSYNNKELIINETVPNRFSPKSPDKAHLNLHINSLELGDSAVYFCASSQGPGQGFNQPQHFGDGTRLSIL.

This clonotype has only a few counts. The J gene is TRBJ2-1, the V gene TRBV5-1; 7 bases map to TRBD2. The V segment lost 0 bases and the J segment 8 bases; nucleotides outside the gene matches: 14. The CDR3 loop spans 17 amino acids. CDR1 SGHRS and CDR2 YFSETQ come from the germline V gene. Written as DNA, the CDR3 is TGCGCCAGCAGCTTGGCTCTGGGCGGCGGGAGTTCGGATGAGCAGTTCTTC. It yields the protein CASSLALGGGSSDEQFF.

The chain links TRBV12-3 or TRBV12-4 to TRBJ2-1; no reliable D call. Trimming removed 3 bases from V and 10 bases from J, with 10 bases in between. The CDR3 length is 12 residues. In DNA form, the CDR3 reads TGTGCCAGCAGTTTTCACCCCTCGGAGCAGTTCTTC. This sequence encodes CASSFHPSEQFF.

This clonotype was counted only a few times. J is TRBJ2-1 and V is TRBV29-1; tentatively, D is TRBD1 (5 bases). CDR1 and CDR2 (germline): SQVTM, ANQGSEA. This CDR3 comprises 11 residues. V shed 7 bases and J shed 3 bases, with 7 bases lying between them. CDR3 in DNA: TGCAGCGCCGACAGCTACAATGAGCAGTTCTTC. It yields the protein CSADSYNEQFF.